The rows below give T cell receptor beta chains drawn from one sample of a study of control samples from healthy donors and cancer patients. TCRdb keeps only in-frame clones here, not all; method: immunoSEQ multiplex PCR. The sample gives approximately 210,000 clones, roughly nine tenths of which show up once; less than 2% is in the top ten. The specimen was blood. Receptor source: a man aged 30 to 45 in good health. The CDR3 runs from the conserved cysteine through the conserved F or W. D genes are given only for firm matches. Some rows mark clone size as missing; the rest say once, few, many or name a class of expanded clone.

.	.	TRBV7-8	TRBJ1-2	TGTGCCAGCAGCTTGGACATAAACTATGGCTACACCTTC	CASSLDINYGYTF
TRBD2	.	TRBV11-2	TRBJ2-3	TGTGCCAGCAGCTCTGCGAGTCGGGGGGGGTTGGGCACAGATACGCAGTATTTT	CASSSASRGGLGTDTQYF
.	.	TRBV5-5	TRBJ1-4	TGTGCCAGCAGCGCCGGTGACAATGGGGTGAGGGAAAAACTGTTTTTT	CASSAGDNGVREKLFF
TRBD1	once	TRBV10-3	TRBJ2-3	TGTGCCATCAGTGAAACACCGGGACAGGGGGCAGATACGCAGTATTTT	CAISETPGQGADTQYF
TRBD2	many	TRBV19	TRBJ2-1	TGTGCCAGTAGTAGCCCCCTCGGGGGGGTCACCTACAATGAGCAGTTCTTC	CASSSPLGGVTYNEQFF
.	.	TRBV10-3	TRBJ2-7	TGTGCCATCAGTGAGACCTTAATGACAGACTACGAGCAGTACTTC	CAISETLMTDYEQYF
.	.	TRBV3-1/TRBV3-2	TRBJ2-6	TGTGCCAGCAGCCCCTGGGGAGCCATTAACTCTGGGGCCAACGTCCTGACTTTC	CASSPWGAINSGANVLTF
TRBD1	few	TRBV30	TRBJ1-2	TGTGCCTGGAGTGTAGAGTTACTTATACAGGGACAGGGGTTCTATGGCTACACCTTC	CAWSVELLIQGQGFYGYTF
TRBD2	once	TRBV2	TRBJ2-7	TGTGCCAGCAGTGAACTAGCGGGGGGGAGCCGGTCCTACGAGCAGTACTTC	CASSELAGGSRSYEQYF
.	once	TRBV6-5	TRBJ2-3	TGTGCCAGCAGCACCACGGGGGGCAGAGGAGATACGCAGTATTTT	CASSTTGGRGDTQYF
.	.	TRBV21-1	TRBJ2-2	TGTGCCAGCAGCACCGGGAGTACCGGGGAGCTGTTTTTT	CASSTGSTGELFF
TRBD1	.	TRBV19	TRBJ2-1	TGTGCCAGTAGTGCCCAGACAGGGGGCGCCTACAATGAGCAGTTCTTC	CASSAQTGGAYNEQFF
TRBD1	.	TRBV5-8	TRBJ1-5	TGTGCCAGCAGCGGGGACAGGTATGGGGATAGCAATCAGCCCCAGCATTTT	CASSGDRYGDSNQPQHF
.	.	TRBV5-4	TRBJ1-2	TGTGCCAGCAGCCCAGACAGGAGGGGGGCCGGCTACACCTTC	CASSPDRRGAGYTF
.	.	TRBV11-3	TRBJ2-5	TGTGCCAGCAGCTTAGGAGACCAAGAGACCCAGTACTTC	CASSLGDQETQYF
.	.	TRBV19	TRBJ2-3	TGTGCCAGTAGCCGGGACTGGGGCACAGATACGCAGTATTTT	CASSRDWGTDTQYF
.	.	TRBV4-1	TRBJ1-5	TGCGCCAGCAGCCAAGATCCCGACACCTTCCAGCATTTT	CASSQDPDTFQHF
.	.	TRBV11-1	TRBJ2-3	TGTGCCAGCAGCTTATCAGGGGGGGTCGGCACAGATACGCAGTATTTT	CASSLSGGVGTDTQYF
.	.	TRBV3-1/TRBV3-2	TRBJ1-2	TGTGCCAGCAGCCAAGGAGGGGGGGTCTCGAGCTATGGCTACACCTTC	CASSQGGGVSSYGYTF
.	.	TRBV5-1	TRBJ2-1	TGCGCCAGCAGCTTGGGAAGCGGGCCTTCCAATGAGCAGTTCTTC	CASSLGSGPSNEQFF
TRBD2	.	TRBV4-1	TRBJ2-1	TGCGCCAGCAGCCAAACTAGCGGGGCTTACAATGAGCAGTTCTTC	CASSQTSGAYNEQFF
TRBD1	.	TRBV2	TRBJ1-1	TGTGCCAGCAGTGGGGACAGCTGGAACACTGAAGCTTTCTTT	CASSGDSWNTEAFF
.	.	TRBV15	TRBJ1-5	TGTGCCACCAGCAGAGTTCCTCTAGCTAATCAGCCCCAGCATTTT	CATSRVPLANQPQHF
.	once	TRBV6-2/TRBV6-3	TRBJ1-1	TGTGCCAGCAGTTACGGGACGGTGAACACTGAAGCTTTCTTT	CASSYGTVNTEAFF
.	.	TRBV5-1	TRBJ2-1	TGCGCCAGCAGGCGGGGACAGTTTCAATACAATGAGCAGTTCTTC	CASRRGQFQYNEQFF
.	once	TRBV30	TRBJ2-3	TGTGCCTGGAGCCTGGGGAATGGAGATACGCAGTATTTT	CAWSLGNGDTQYF
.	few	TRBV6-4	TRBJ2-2	TGTGCCAGCAGTGACGGGGGTCCCACCGGGGAGCTGTTTTTT	CASSDGGPTGELFF
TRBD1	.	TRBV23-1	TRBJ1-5	TGCGCCAGCAGTAGCGGACAGGGGTCAAGCAATCAGCCCCAGCATTTT	CASSSGQGSSNQPQHF
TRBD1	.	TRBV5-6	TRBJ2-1	TGTGCCAGCAGCACCAGGGACAGGACCCCCTACAATGAGCAGTTCTTC	CASSTRDRTPYNEQFF
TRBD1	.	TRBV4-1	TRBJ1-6	TGCGCCAGCAGCCAAGGGGAGGGGGCGGATGTAGGTTCACCCCTCCACTTT	CASSQGEGADVGSPLHF
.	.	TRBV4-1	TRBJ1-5	TGCGCCAGCAGCCAAGTAGTAACAGGTCACAATCAGCCCCAGCATTTT	CASSQVVTGHNQPQHF
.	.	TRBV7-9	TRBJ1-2	TGTGCCAGCAGCTTAGGGGCGGTGCACTCCTCTTATGGCTACACCTTC	CASSLGAVHSSYGYTF
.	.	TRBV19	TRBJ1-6	TGTGCCAGTAGCCGGGACCGAAATAATTCACCCCTCCACTTT	CASSRDRNNSPLHF
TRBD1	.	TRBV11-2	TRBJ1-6	TGTGCCAGCAGCGAAACCGGGACAGGCCTTTCCCTCCACTTT	CASSETGTGLSLHF
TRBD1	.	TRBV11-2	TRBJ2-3	TGTGCCAGCAGCTTGACAGGGGATAGCACAGATACGCAGTATTTT	CASSLTGDSTDTQYF
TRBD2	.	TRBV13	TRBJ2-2	TGTGCCAGCAGCGAAAGGACTAGCGGGGGGCCCGGGGAGCTGTTTTTT	CASSERTSGGPGELFF
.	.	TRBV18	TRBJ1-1	TGTGCCAGCTCACCAGGACCGATGAACACTGAAGCTTTCTTT	CASSPGPMNTEAFF
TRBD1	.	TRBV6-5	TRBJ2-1	TGTGCCAGCAGCCCGGGACAGGGGTCTAACAATGAGCAGTTCTTC	CASSPGQGSNNEQFF
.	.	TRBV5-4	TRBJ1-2	TGTGCCAGCAGCTTGGACAGCTATGGCTACACCTTC	CASSLDSYGYTF
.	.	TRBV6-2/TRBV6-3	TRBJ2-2	TGTGCCAGCAGTTACCCGACCACCGGGGAGCTGTTTTTT	CASSYPTTGELFF
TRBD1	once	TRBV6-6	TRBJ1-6	TGTGCCAGCAGTCCTCTCAGGACAGGGAAATCACCCCTCCACTTT	CASSPLRTGKSPLHF
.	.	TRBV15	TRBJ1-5	TGTGCCACCAGCAGCCCTTTGGGGGTTCAGCCCCAGCATTTT	CATSSPLGVQPQHF
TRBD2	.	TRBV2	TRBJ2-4	TGTGCCAGCCGACTAGCGGGTTCCGAGGTCAAAAACATTCAGTACTTC	CASRLAGSEVKNIQYF
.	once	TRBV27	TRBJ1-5	TGTGCCAGCAGGGGAGGCAATCAGCCCCAGCATTTT	CASRGGNQPQHF
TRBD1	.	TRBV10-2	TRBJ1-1	TGCGCCAGCAGTGAGTTCGGGACAGCGATGAACACTGAAGCTTTCTTT	CASSEFGTAMNTEAFF
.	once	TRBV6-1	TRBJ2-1	TGTGCCAGCAGTGAAAGATCCCGACTGGGAAACAATGAGCAGTTCTTC	CASSERSRLGNNEQFF
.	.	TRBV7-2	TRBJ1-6	TGTGCCAGCAGCTTATATGCATCACCCCTCCACTTT	CASSLYASPLHF
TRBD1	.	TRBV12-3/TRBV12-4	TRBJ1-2	TGTGCCAGCAGCCGGACAGGGGAGTCGGGCTACACCTTC	CASSRTGESGYTF